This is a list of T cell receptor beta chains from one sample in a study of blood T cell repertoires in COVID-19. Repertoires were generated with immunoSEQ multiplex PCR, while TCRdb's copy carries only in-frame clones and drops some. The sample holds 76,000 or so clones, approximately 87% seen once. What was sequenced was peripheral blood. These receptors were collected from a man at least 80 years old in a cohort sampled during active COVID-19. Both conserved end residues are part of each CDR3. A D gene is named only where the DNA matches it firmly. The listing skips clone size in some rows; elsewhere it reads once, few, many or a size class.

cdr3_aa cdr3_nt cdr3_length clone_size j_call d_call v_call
CASSRDRGGSDTQYF TGTGCCAGCAGCCGGGACAGAGGGGGATCGGATACGCAGTATTTT 15 - TRBJ2-3 TRBD1 TRBV5-8
CASSDGGEQYF TGTGCCAGCAGCGATGGCGGAGAGCAGTACTTC 11 - TRBJ2-7 - TRBV7-3
CASSQLHAPSYIRGTDTQYF TGCGCCAGCAGCCAGCTGCATGCCCCATCATATATTCGGGGGACAGATACGCAGTATTTT 20 - TRBJ2-3 - TRBV4-1
CASSSQGVTGELFF TGCGCCAGCAGCTCACAGGGGGTGACCGGGGAGCTGTTTTTT 14 - TRBJ2-2 TRBD1 TRBV5-1
CASSPPGTNTGELFF TGTGCCAGCAGCCCGCCCGGGACTAACACCGGGGAGCTGTTTTTT 15 - TRBJ2-2 - TRBV7-9
CASSTTTGYEQYF TGTGCCAGCAGCACTACAACCGGATACGAGCAGTACTTC 13 - TRBJ2-7 - TRBV11-3
CASSFEAGSYNEQFF TGCGCCAGCAGCTTCGAGGCGGGCTCCTACAATGAGCAGTTCTTC 15 - TRBJ2-1 - TRBV5-1
CASRTSAYNEQFF TGTGCCAGCCGAACTAGCGCATACAATGAGCAGTTCTTC 13 - TRBJ2-1 TRBD2 TRBV6-5
CASGERVANTGELFF TGCGCCAGCGGGGAGAGGGTAGCTAACACCGGGGAGCTGTTTTTT 15 - TRBJ2-2 - TRBV4-1
CASREETQYF TGTGCCAGCAGAGAGGAGACCCAGTACTTC 10 once TRBJ2-5 - TRBV2
CATSDPYNEQFF TGTGCCACCAGTGATCCGTACAATGAGCAGTTCTTC 12 - TRBJ2-1 - TRBV24-1
CASSEVRGGQETQYF TGTGCCAGCAGTGAAGTCCGGGGGGGCCAAGAGACCCAGTACTTC 15 - TRBJ2-5 TRBD2 TRBV6-1
CASSPDQGNGYTF TGTGCCAGCTCACCGGATCAGGGAAATGGCTACACCTTC 13 - TRBJ1-2 - TRBV18
CASSKGTSGFTDTQYF TGCGCCAGCAGCAAGGGGACTAGCGGGTTCACAGATACGCAGTATTTT 16 - TRBJ2-3 TRBD2 TRBV5-1
CASSRQVASYTF TGTGCCAGCAGCCGGCAGGTGGCGAGCTACACCTTC 12 - TRBJ1-2 - TRBV7-9
CASARSGGGEQFF TGTGCTAGTGCCCGAAGCGGGGGGGGTGAGCAGTTCTTC 13 - TRBJ2-1 TRBD2 TRBV12-5
CASSFSGGALETQYF TGTGCCAGCAGCTTTAGCGGGGGGGCCCTTGAGACCCAGTACTTC 15 - TRBJ2-5 TRBD2 TRBV7-2
CASSSQGGGDSPLHF TGTGCCAGCAGCTCACAGGGTGGGGGGGATTCACCCCTCCACTTT 15 - TRBJ1-6 - TRBV11-1
CASREWDRLNTEAFF TGTGCCAGTAGGGAGTGGGACAGGTTGAACACTGAAGCTTTCTTT 15 - TRBJ1-1 TRBD1 TRBV19
CASSKEGDRRSGNTIYF TGTGCCAGCAGCAAAGAAGGGGACAGGCGCTCTGGAAACACCATATATTTT 17 - TRBJ1-3 - TRBV21-1
CASSVNFKNTEAFF TGTGCCAGCAGCGTGAACTTCAAGAACACTGAAGCTTTCTTT 14 - TRBJ1-1 - TRBV9
CASSPRDSNEKLFF TGTGCCAGCAGCCCTCGGGACAGTAATGAAAAACTGTTTTTT 14 - TRBJ1-4 - TRBV21-1
CASSFLRGQNSPLHF TGTGCCAGCAGCTTTTTAAGGGGACAGAATTCACCCCTCCACTTT 15 - TRBJ1-6 TRBD1 TRBV11-2
CASSEEQTGSGGYTF TGTGCCAGCAGTGAAGAACAGACAGGGTCTGGTGGCTACACCTTC 15 - TRBJ1-2 TRBD1 TRBV6-4
CASSRVQGARGYTIYF TGTGCCAGCAGCCGTGTCCAGGGGGCGCGAGGATACACCATATATTTT 16 - TRBJ1-3 TRBD1 TRBV11-2
CASSSRGSGNTIYF TGTGCCAGCAGCTCCCGGGGCTCTGGAAACACCATATATTTT 14 once TRBJ1-3 - TRBV9
CASSGDTGQGDEKLFF TGTGCCAGCAGCGGCGATACTGGACAGGGGGATGAAAAACTGTTTTTT 16 many TRBJ1-4 TRBD1 TRBV9
CASSGDRGRPRDTQYF TGTGCCAGCAGCGGGGACAGGGGGCGCCCCCGGGATACGCAGTATTTT 16 - TRBJ2-3 TRBD1 TRBV6-2/TRBV6-3
CASSPPGVGYGYTF TGTGCCAGCTCACCGCCCGGGGTAGGCTATGGCTACACCTTC 14 - TRBJ1-2 - TRBV18
CASNRQGARDTQYF TGTGCCAGCAATCGACAGGGGGCGAGAGATACGCAGTATTTT 14 once TRBJ2-3 TRBD1 TRBV28
CASSISPGENNEQFF TGTGCCAGTAGTATATCTCCGGGGGAGAACAATGAGCAGTTCTTC 15 - TRBJ2-1 - TRBV19
CASSVPSGAARDTQYF TGTGCCAGCAGTGTCCCCAGCGGGGCGGCGAGGGATACGCAGTATTTT 16 - TRBJ2-3 TRBD2 TRBV2
CASSPQTDTQYF TGTGCCAGCAGCCCTCAGACAGATACGCAGTATTTT 12 - TRBJ2-3 - TRBV3-1/TRBV3-2
CASSDRGPNEKLFF TGCGCCAGCAGTGACCGGGGTCCTAATGAAAAACTGTTTTTT 14 - TRBJ1-4 - TRBV10-1
CASSGYVNGRLYGYTF TGTGCCAGCTCAGGTTACGTAAATGGAAGACTCTATGGCTACACCTTC 16 - TRBJ1-2 - TRBV18
CASSGTRGSVLYNEQFF TGTGCCAGCAGTGGCACGCGGGGCTCTGTTCTCTACAATGAGCAGTTCTTC 17 - TRBJ2-1 - TRBV6-1
CASSIVGDEQYF TGCGCCAGCAGCATCGTAGGAGACGAGCAGTACTTC 12 - TRBJ2-7 - TRBV5-1
CASSPRRVTGNTEAFF TGTGCCAGCAGCCCCAGACGGGTAACAGGCAACACTGAAGCTTTCTTT 16 - TRBJ1-1 - TRBV9
CASSSSGTNPTKQYF TGTGCCAGCAGTTCTTCCGGGACTAATCCTACGAAGCAGTACTTC 15 - TRBJ2-7 TRBD2 TRBV6-5
CASSSSSQGGGSPLHF TGTGCCAGCAGCTCGAGTTCGCAGGGAGGAGGTTCACCCCTCCACTTT 16 few TRBJ1-6 - TRBV7-6
CASSVQGETEKLFF TGTGCCAGCAGTGTGCAGGGGGAGACTGAAAAACTGTTTTTT 14 - TRBJ1-4 TRBD1 TRBV9
CASSQGEGGLREQYF TGCGCCAGCAGCCAAGGGGAGGGAGGGCTGCGGGAGCAGTACTTC 15 - TRBJ2-7 TRBD2 TRBV4-1
CASRYRGRRYEQYF TGCGCCAGCAGATACAGGGGCCGCCGCTACGAGCAGTACTTC 14 few TRBJ2-7 TRBD1 TRBV5-1
CATSWPREWARTGELFF TGTGCCACCAGTTGGCCTAGGGAGTGGGCCAGGACCGGGGAGCTGTTTTTT 17 - TRBJ2-2 - TRBV24-1
CASSSTTRYDTQYF TGTGCCAGCAGCTCGACAACCCGGTACGATACGCAGTATTTT 14 - TRBJ2-3 - TRBV7-3